Following are 5 T cell receptor beta chains from one sample sequenced in a study. Only in-frame clones appear in the TCRdb table, and some are missing; sequencing was by immunoSEQ multiplex PCR. Of 60,000 to 85,000 clones listed, roughly 93% are singletons. Sequenced: PBMCs. Receptors originate from a man aged 35-49 years with rheumatoid arthritis.

The genes are TRBV15 and TRBJ2-2; possible D gene TRBD1, 6 bases. The length of the CDR3 is 15 residues. Trimming took 3 bases from V and 2 from J, leaving 10 bases between them. Germline V gene data show CDR1 as LNHNV and CDR2 as YYDKDF (reference sequence). The CDR3 sequence is CATSRRGGNTGELFF. The DNA for the CDR3 is TGTGCCACCAGCAGGAGAGGGGGTAACACCGGGGAGCTGTTTTTT.

V gene TRBV7-3 combines with J gene TRBJ2-6; unclear D gene. CDR3 length: 14 amino acids. Trimming took 3 bases from V and 0 from J, leaving 3 bases between them. Germline V CDR1 and CDR2: SGHTA, FQGTGA. For the CDR3, the DNA is TGTGCCAGCAGCTTTGGCTCTGGGGCCAACGTCCTGACTTTC. It specifies CASSFGSGANVLTF.

The rearrangement joins TRBV27 to TRBJ1-6; TRBD1 is a possible D gene (6 bases). Deletions cut 2 bases from V and 0 bases from J, with 11 bases between. Germline assignment: CDR1 MNHEY and CDR2 SMNVEV (reference sequence). The CDR3 sequence is 17 residues long. This CDR3 is CASSLAGQSSYNSPLHF. The DNA of the CDR3 is TGTGCCAGCAGTTTAGCAGGACAGAGCTCCTATAATTCACCCCTCCACTTT.

This chain uses TRBV7-2 with TRBJ1-1, with D maybe TRBD1 (5 bases). V was shortened by 2 bases and J by 0 bases, with 13 bases between the two germline ends. CDR1 is SGHTA, CDR2 FQGNSA, per germline. The CDR3 runs to 16 residues. The CDR3 nucleotides read TGTGCCAGCAGCTTACGGGGGAATCGGATGAACACTGAAGCTTTCTTT. Amino acids: CASSLRGNRMNTEAFF.

This sequence joins TRBV18 and TRBJ1-5; D perhaps matches TRBD1 (6 bases). CDR1 and CDR2 from the germline V gene are KGHSH and LQKENI. This CDR3 spans 17 amino acids. Between the trimmed V and J ends, which lost 2 bases and 4 bases, there was a span of 18 bases. CDR3 protein: CASSPADSLASNQPQHF. The CDR3 nucleotides are TGTGCCAGCTCACCAGCGGACAGCCTTGCTAGTAATCAGCCCCAGCATTTT. Full variable domain (missing parts from reference TRBV18 and TRBJ1-5): NAGVMQNPRHLVRRRGQEARLRCSPMKGHSHVYWYRQLPEEGLKFMVYLQKENIIDESGMPKERFSAEFPKEGPSILRIQQVVRGDSAAYFCASSPADSLASNQPQHFGDGTRLSIL.